A single sample is the source of the 17 T cell receptor beta chains below, sequenced in a study of identifying expanded T cells in peripheral blood. Clones were read by immunoSEQ multiplex PCR, and TCRdb kept only the in-frame ones, dropping some. Here the sample spans over 90,000 clones, approximately 85% being singletons. The sequencing input was blood. These receptors were collected from a person aged 18 to 70 in good health.

The chain is built from TRBV5-5 and TRBJ2-2; D unresolved. The germline V and J ends were trimmed by 1 base and 4 bases, with 5 bases remaining between them. The CDR3 loop spans 13 amino acids. Germline V gene data show CDR1 as SGHKS and CDR2 as YYEKEE (reference sequence). In DNA, the CDR3 is TGTGCCAGCAGCTTGCACCCCACCGGGGAGCTGTTTTTT. This encodes CASSLHPTGELFF. Full variable domain (rest looked up from reference TRBV5-5 and TRBJ2-2): DAGVTQSPTHLIKTRGQQVTLRCSPISGHKSVSWYQQVLGQGPQFIFQYYEKEERGRGNFPDRFSARQFPNYSSELNVNALLLGDSALYLCASSLHPTGELFFGEGSRLTVL.

Written as DNA, the CDR3 is TGCGCCAGCAGCCAAAGACAGGGGGCCCCTCGAAGTGCTGAAGCTTTCTTT. Translating gives CASSQRQGAPRSAEAFF. The J gene is TRBJ1-1, the V gene TRBV5-1; 10 bases are shared with TRBD1. V dropped 4 bases and J dropped 6; count of bases not matched to a gene: 15. This CDR3 comprises 17 residues. Germline CDR1 SGHRS, CDR2 YFSETQ. The entire variable domain, with the rest obtained from reference TRBV5-1 and TRBJ1-1, is as follows: KAGVTQTPRYLIKTRGQQVTLSCSPISGHRSVSWYQQTPGQGLQFLFEYFSETQRNKGNFPGRFSGRQFSNSRSEMNVSTLELGDSALYLCASSQRQGAPRSAEAFFGQGTRLTVV.

The chain couples TRBV30 to TRBJ1-3; unclear D gene. CDR1 and CDR2 from the germline V gene are GTSNPN and SVGIG (reference sequence). The CDR3 is 15 residues long. Trimming took 0 bases from V and 0 from J, leaving 9 bases between them. Written as DNA, the CDR3 is TGTGCCTGGAGTGTAGTTTGGACCTCTGGAAACACCATATATTTT. Translated: CAWSVVWTSGNTIYF.

This clone occurred once. J is TRBJ1-6 and V is TRBV6-5; D gene ambiguous. The germline CDR1 and CDR2 sequences are MNHEY and SVGAGI. Trimming cost V 5 bases and J 4 bases, with 6 bases left between them. This CDR3 has 13 residues. This CDR3 reads CASSAVYNSPLHF. In nucleotides, the CDR3 is TGTGCCAGCAGTGCAGTTTATAATTCACCCCTCCACTTT.

The chain couples TRBV5-1 to TRBJ2-2; D is unresolved. Per germline, CDR1 SGHRS and CDR2 YFSETQ. V was shortened by 5 bases and J by 4 bases, with 3 bases between the two germline ends. CDR3 length: 11 residues. CDR3 nucleotides: TGCGCCAGCAGGAGCACCGGGGAGCTGTTTTTT. Its protein is CASRSTGELFF.

This chain joins TRBV7-9 and TRBJ2-7, with 11 bases identical to TRBD1. Germline V gene sequence: CDR1 SEHNR, CDR2 FQNEAQ (reference sequence). There are 16 residues in the CDR3. Germline trimming cut 5 bases from V and 4 bases from J; bases unmatched to any gene: 10. The CDR3 loop is CASSLTPGQGGYEQYF. The CDR3 nucleotides are TGTGCCAGCAGCCTTACTCCGGGACAGGGGGGATACGAGCAGTACTTC.

This clone was picked up one time. V is TRBV9 and J is TRBJ2-3; 7 bases map to TRBD1. The germline V gene has CDR1 SGDLS and CDR2 YYNGEE. The CDR3 has 16 residues. V gave up 3 bases and J gave up 2 bases; unmatched junction bases: 9. This CDR3 is CASSALQGWDTDTQYF. CDR3 nucleotide sequence: TGTGCCAGCAGCGCGTTACAGGGGTGGGACACAGATACGCAGTATTTT.

The rearrangement joins TRBV27 to TRBJ2-2; D gene ambiguous. This CDR3 spans 12 amino acids. Per the germline V gene, CDR1 is MNHEY and CDR2 is SMNVEV (reference sequence). Between the trimmed V and J ends, which lost 5 bases and 7 bases, there was a span of 8 bases. For the CDR3, the DNA is TGTGCCAGCAGTCACCTTAACGGGGAGCTGTTTTTT. Translating gives CASSHLNGELFF.

The chain employs TRBV5-4 and TRBJ2-7, with TRBD2 matching 11 bases. Germline loops: CDR1 SGHNT, CDR2 YYREEE (reference sequence). The CDR3 is 15 amino acids. The ends lost 4 bases at V and 10 bases at J; junction bases unmatched: 13. In nucleotides, the CDR3 is TGTGCCAGCAGCCGGAGACTAGCGGGATCTGAAGAACAGTACTTC. This codes for CASSRRLAGSEEQYF.

This clone was picked up a small number of times. V is TRBV4-1 and J is TRBJ2-7; no firm D call. V was trimmed by 0 bases and J by 4 bases, leaving 13 bases between them. The length of the CDR3 is 15 residues. Germline V gene lookup returns CDR1 MGHRA and CDR2 YSYEKL. Written as DNA, the CDR3 is TGCGCCAGCAGCCAAGATCCGACCGCTCGGTACGAGCAGTACTTC. This codes for CASSQDPTARYEQYF.

The chain links TRBV7-2 to TRBJ1-5; 9 bases are shared with TRBD1. V shed 5 bases and J 0 bases; nucleotides not matched to a gene: 5. Germline CDR1 is SGHTA and CDR2 is FQGNSA. CDR3 size: 16 residues. The CDR3 DNA reads TGTGCCAGCAGCCCCGGGACAGGGCTTAGCAATCAGCCCCAGCATTTT. It is translated as CASSPGTGLSNQPQHF.

The chain joins TRBV5-1 to TRBJ2-1; 10 bases agree with TRBD2. V was pared by 1 base and J by 9 bases, with 7 bases of the junction left unmatched. The CDR3 extends over 15 amino acids. Looked up from germline, CDR1 is SGHRS and CDR2 is YFSETQ. CDR3 nucleotide sequence: TGCGCCAGCAGCTTGTGGGGTAGCGGGAGGTCTGAGCAGTTCTTC. It encodes CASSLWGSGRSEQFF.

This chain links TRBV4-3 with TRBJ1-2; unclear D gene. Between the trimmed V and J ends, which lost 4 bases and 14 bases, there was a span of 23 bases. CDR1 and CDR2 (germline): LGHNA, YSLEER. This CDR3 has 14 amino acids. CDR3 sequence reads: CASSLTSIGISKTF. The CDR3 DNA reads as TGCGCCAGCAGCCTTACATCAATTGGGATTTCGAAAACCTTC.

This clone was recorded a few times. This chain joins TRBV29-1 and TRBJ2-7, with unresolved D. CDR1 is SQVTM, CDR2 ANQGSEA, per germline. V lost 2 bases and J lost 1, with 9 bases in between. The CDR3 has 13 residues. The CDR3 DNA follows: TGCAGCGTTGAACAGGAAGGATCCTACGAGCAGTACTTC. Its protein product is CSVEQEGSYEQYF.

This chain joins TRBV4-1 and TRBJ2-1; the D gene is possibly TRBD2 (5 bases). CDR3 length equals 15 residues. Germline V lookup: CDR1 MGHRA, CDR2 YSYEKL. Trimming removed 2 bases from V and 4 bases from J, with 12 bases in between. The CDR3 DNA sequence: TGCGCCAGCAGCCAATCACTAGTCCTATACAATGAGCAGTTCTTC. It translates to CASSQSLVLYNEQFF.

V usage is TRBV12-5 and J usage is TRBJ1-3, with D maybe TRBD1 (5 bases). This CDR3 contains 18 residues. V lost 3 bases to trimming and J lost 3 bases, with 21 bases between them. Germline V gene lookup returns CDR1 LGHNT and CDR2 FRNRAP. The CDR3 bases are TGTGCTAGTGGTTTCGCGACAGCGCTGGGAGATCTTGGAAACACCATATATTTT. Residues: CASGFATALGDLGNTIYF.

V usage is TRBV9 and J usage is TRBJ2-7; D possibly corresponds to TRBD2 (6 bases). The CDR3 is 13 residues long. Between the trimmed V and J ends, which lost 4 bases and 3 bases, there was a span of 11 bases. The germline V gene encodes CDR1 SGDLS and CDR2 YYNGEE. The CDR3 bases are TGTGCCAGCAGCAAATCCGGGGGCTACGAGCAGTACTTC. It encodes CASSKSGGYEQYF.